This T cell receptor beta chain was sequenced for a study of blood T cell repertoires in COVID-19. Study overall: T cells, B-cell-depleted T cells, or PBMCs provided the cDNA or gDNA that served as material.

Authors' methods: Amplification of reference gene primers provided the estimated nucleated cell counts. Only in-frame clones appear in the TCRdb table, and some are missing; sequencing was by immunoSEQ multiplex PCR. V and J calls plus clone size are reproduced from that table; the DNA served to infer D and trimming. This table has about 440,000 clones, 70% to 90% appearing once. The CDR3 is 13 amino acids. The germline V gene encodes CDR1 WNHNN and CDR2 SYGVQD (reference sequence). Trimming removed 4 bases at V and 5 bases at J, with 9 bases between. The sample was peripheral blood. The J gene is TRBJ2-1, the V gene TRBV10-1; D is unclear. The clonotype comes from a woman between 50 and 59 years old with COVID-19, enrolled during active disease. The CDR3 protein is CASSVYRDNEQFF. The CDR3 DNA reads as TGCGCCAGCAGTGTGTATCGGGACAATGAGCAGTTCTTC.